The clone carrying this T cell receptor (beta chain) was found many times. Its target is unknown. The data originate from a study of T cells after yellow fever vaccination. Study-wide points: Reappearance after the booster was seen for most primary-vaccination clones, at 96% CD4 and roughly 90% CD8.

V was shortened by 4 bases and J by 1 base, with 14 bases between the two germline ends. The CDR3 consists of 15 residues. Germline V gene lookup returns CDR1 MGHRA and CDR2 YSYEKL. TCRdb reprocessed the 5' RACE reads via MiXCR and lists one record per CDR3 protein. In the table there are roughly 120,000 distinct CDR3 sequences, 5.5% to 8% of which are singletons. The chain recombines TRBV4-1 with TRBJ2-7; possible D gene TRBD2, 6 bases. The sequence came from a man aged 18 to 29 who received the YFV17D yellow fever vaccine. The sample in question was CD4+ T cells sorted from PBMCs, obtained about 49 days after the first yellow fever vaccination. CDR3 in amino acids: CASSPLWRGSYEQYF. For the CDR3, the DNA is TGCGCCAGCAGCCCTCTTTGGCGGGGATCCTACGAGCAGTACTTC.